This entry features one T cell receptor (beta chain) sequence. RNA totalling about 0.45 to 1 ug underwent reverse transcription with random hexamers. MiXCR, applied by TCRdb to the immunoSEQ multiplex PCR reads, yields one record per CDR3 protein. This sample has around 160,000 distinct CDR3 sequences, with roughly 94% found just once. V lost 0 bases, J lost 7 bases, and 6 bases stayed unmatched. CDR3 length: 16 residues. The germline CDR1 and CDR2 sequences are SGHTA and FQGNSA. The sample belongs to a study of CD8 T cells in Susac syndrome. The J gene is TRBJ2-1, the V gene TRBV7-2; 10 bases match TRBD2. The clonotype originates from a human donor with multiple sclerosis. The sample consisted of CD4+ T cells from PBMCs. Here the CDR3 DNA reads TGTGCCAGCAGCTTAGCCGTAGCGGGAGGTATAAATGAGCAGTTCTTC. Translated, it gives CASSLAVAGGINEQFF.